Listed below are T cell receptor beta chains from one sample, sequenced in a study of tumor T cells in aggressive B-cell lymphoma. TCRdb's copy holds only in-frame clones and misses some; the assay was immunoSEQ multiplex PCR. Of approximately 10,000 clones in the sample, 65% to 90% were seen once. Sequenced sample: tumor tissue. The receptors come from an adult with diffuse large B cell lymphoma. Both conserved end residues are part of each CDR3. D genes are given only for firm matches. Clone size is not always given. Where it is, it says once, few, many or a class for expanded clones.

>TRBJ1-1|.|13|.|TRBV27
CASSLTSGTEAFF
TGTGCCAGCAGTTTAACTTCGGGCACTGAAGCTTTCTTT
>TRBJ1-1|.|15|.|TRBV28
CASRAYRVTNTEAFF
TGTGCCAGCAGAGCCTACAGGGTAACGAACACTGAAGCTTTCTTT
>TRBJ2-1|.|16|TRBD2|TRBV5-4
CASSLKRGGSYNEQFF
TGTGCCAGCAGCTTGAAGCGGGGGGGCTCCTACAATGAGCAGTTCTTC
>TRBJ1-2|.|14|TRBD1|TRBV19
CASRGTGGFYGYTF
TGTGCCAGCAGGGGGACAGGGGGGTTCTATGGCTACACCTTC
>TRBJ2-1|.|15|.|TRBV11-3
CASSFRLDSSNEQFF
TGTGCCAGCAGCTTTCGACTAGATTCATCCAATGAGCAGTTCTTC
>TRBJ2-3|.|12|.|TRBV29-1
CSVGLAADTQYF
TGCAGCGTTGGGCTAGCAGCCGATACGCAGTATTTT
>TRBJ1-6|.|15|TRBD1|TRBV30
CAWSVQARGLSPLHF
TGTGCCTGGAGTGTACAAGCCAGGGGGCTTTCACCCCTCCACTTT
>TRBJ2-7|.|16|.|TRBV14
CASSRETGYSRYEQYF
TGTGCCAGCAGCCGAGAAACGGGATATTCTCGCTACGAGCAGTACTTC
>TRBJ2-2|.|18|.|TRBV28
CASSPYFPFDIPTGELFF
TGTGCCAGCAGTCCCTATTTCCCGTTCGACATACCCACCGGGGAGCTGTTTTTT
>TRBJ2-2|few|13|.|TRBV19
CATRTTITGELFF
TGTGCCACTCGAACGACTATAACCGGGGAGCTGTTTTTT
>TRBJ1-5|few|13|TRBD1|TRBV19
CASSMGTGGPQHF
TGTGCCAGTAGTATGGGGACAGGGGGGCCCCAGCATTTT
>TRBJ1-2|.|13|.|TRBV28
CASSWAVVYGYTF
TGTGCCAGCAGTTGGGCCGTGGTCTATGGCTACACCTTC
>TRBJ2-5|.|16|.|TRBV7-6
CASSLVVRPDQETQYF
TGTGCCAGCAGCTTAGTTGTACGCCCGGACCAAGAGACCCAGTACTTC
>TRBJ2-1|.|15|TRBD2|TRBV11-2
CASSTWTSGRNEQFF
TGTGCCAGCAGCACCTGGACTAGCGGGAGAAATGAGCAGTTCTTC
>TRBJ2-1|.|14|.|TRBV4-1
CASSQGLQGFEQFF
TGCGCCAGCAGCCAAGGCCTCCAGGGGTTTGAGCAGTTCTTC
>TRBJ1-1|.|15|.|TRBV7-2
CASSLIAGGVGEAFF
TGTGCCAGCAGCTTAATTGCGGGGGGAGTGGGTGAAGCTTTCTTT
>TRBJ1-1|.|15|.|TRBV30
CACPGSRSMNTEAFF
TGTGCCTGCCCAGGGTCCCGGTCGATGAACACTGAAGCTTTCTTT
>TRBJ1-2|.|14|TRBD1|TRBV10-2
CVSGDRGYPTGYTF
TGCGTCAGCGGAGACAGGGGGTATCCCACCGGCTACACCTTC
>TRBJ2-1|.|16|.|TRBV7-9
CASSLWVLASGNEQFF
TGTGCCAGCAGCCTCTGGGTGCTAGCGAGCGGCAATGAGCAGTTCTTC
>TRBJ2-5|once|14|.|TRBV7-2
CASSLSGNSETQYF
TGTGCCAGCAGCTTATCCGGGAACTCGGAGACCCAGTACTTC
>TRBJ1-1|.|11|.|TRBV6-5
CATSGNTEAFF
TGTGCCACCTCGGGGAACACTGAAGCTTTCTTT
>TRBJ2-7|.|14|TRBD1|TRBV27
CASSRSGQVHEQYF
TGTGCCAGCAGTCGTTCGGGACAGGTCCACGAGCAGTACTTC
>TRBJ2-7|.|17|TRBD1|TRBV19
CASSGGPGQGSPYEQYF
TGTGCCAGTAGTGGGGGCCCAGGACAGGGATCCCCCTACGAGCAGTACTTC
>TRBJ2-7|.|15|TRBD1|TRBV19
CASSKKLQGAYEQYF
TGTGCCAGTAGTAAAAAACTACAGGGGGCCTACGAGCAGTACTTC
>TRBJ2-7|.|15|TRBD2|TRBV6-6
CASSHPSGNLYEQYF
TGTGCCAGCAGCCACCCTAGCGGGAATCTTTACGAGCAGTACTTC
>TRBJ2-1|.|13|.|TRBV5-4
CASSLVSYHEQFF
TGTGCCAGCAGCTTGGTATCCTACCATGAGCAGTTCTTC
>TRBJ2-7|.|19|TRBD2|TRBV13
CASSLAGTSGAAGKNEQYF
TGTGCCAGCAGCTTAGCAGGGACTAGCGGGGCCGCAGGGAAAAACGAGCAGTACTTC
>TRBJ2-7|.|16|TRBD1|TRBV2
CASAAAGDRGRYEQYF
TGTGCCAGCGCGGCCGCGGGGGACAGGGGAAGATACGAGCAGTACTTC
>TRBJ1-4|.|15|TRBD1|TRBV19
CASSGQGINNEKLFF
TGTGCCAGTAGTGGACAGGGAATTAATAATGAAAAACTGTTTTTT
>TRBJ2-1|.|15|.|TRBV5-1
CASSLGTGEYNEQFF
TGCGCCAGCAGCTTGGGTACAGGCGAGTACAATGAGCAGTTCTTC
>TRBJ1-1|.|15|TRBD1|TRBV19
CASSIGGRGTTEAFF
TGTGCCAGTAGTATAGGGGGCAGGGGGACAACTGAAGCTTTCTTT